The present T cell receptor beta chain was sequenced within a study of T cell clonality in common variable immunodeficiency. Repertoires were generated with immunoSEQ multiplex PCR, while TCRdb's copy carries only in-frame clones and drops some. The sample has under 40,000 clones, none seen only once. Whole-study results and caveats: CVID subjects showed higher TCRbeta clonality than healthy controls. Common variable immunodeficiency TCR beta sequences reportedly had fewer deletions and N-nucleotide insertions.

Both groups were predominantly of Caucasian heritage. The sample holds many counts of this clone. Its antigen remains unknown. A much larger clone differs from this one at a single base, so this may be a read error. Read coverage stops 3 residues before the CDR3 terminus; the germline J gene supplies the remainder. The same CDR3 arises from other DNA sequences in this sample as well. Germline loops: CDR1 SGHDN, CDR2 FVKESK. V dropped 4 bases and J dropped 3; count of bases not matched to a gene: 3. This CDR3 region has 15 residues. The receptor was isolated from a person aged 18 to 75 in good health. The chain carries TRBV14 and TRBJ2-1; the match to TRBD2 covers 10 bases. The specimen was peripheral blood mononuclear cells. The CDR3 spells CASSPRTSGYNEQFF. The CDR3 DNA, read in part, is TGTGCCAGCAGCCCCAGGACTAGCGGCTACAATGAG.